The source of this T cell receptor beta chain is a study of identical twins. General observations from the study: Partly confounded zero-insertion analyses could result from invariant MAIT and iNKT cells. Low generation-probability sequences were in excess among twin-shared out-of-frame alpha sequences. Among monozygotic twins, out-of-frame TCR alpha sharing exceeded what models predicted.

MiXCR, applied by TCRdb to the 5' RACE reads, yields one record per CDR3 protein. In the table there are roughly 1.6 million distinct CDR3 sequences, less than 35% of which are singletons. From germline, CDR1 is PRHDT and CDR2 FYEKMQ (reference sequence). Trimming shortened V by 5 bases and J by 0 bases, and 17 bases separated the two germline ends. The CDR3 is made up of 18 amino acids. Only a few counts were recorded for this clonotype. Antigen specificity is unknown. The chain joins TRBV13 to TRBJ2-6, with D hard to call. Sequenced sample: cord blood. The source is a newborn girl in good health. The CDR3 region has the DNA TGTGCCAGCAGCCTCGCACCAGGAGTTTACTCTGGGGCCAACGTCCTGACTTTC. Translation: CASSLAPGVYSGANVLTF.